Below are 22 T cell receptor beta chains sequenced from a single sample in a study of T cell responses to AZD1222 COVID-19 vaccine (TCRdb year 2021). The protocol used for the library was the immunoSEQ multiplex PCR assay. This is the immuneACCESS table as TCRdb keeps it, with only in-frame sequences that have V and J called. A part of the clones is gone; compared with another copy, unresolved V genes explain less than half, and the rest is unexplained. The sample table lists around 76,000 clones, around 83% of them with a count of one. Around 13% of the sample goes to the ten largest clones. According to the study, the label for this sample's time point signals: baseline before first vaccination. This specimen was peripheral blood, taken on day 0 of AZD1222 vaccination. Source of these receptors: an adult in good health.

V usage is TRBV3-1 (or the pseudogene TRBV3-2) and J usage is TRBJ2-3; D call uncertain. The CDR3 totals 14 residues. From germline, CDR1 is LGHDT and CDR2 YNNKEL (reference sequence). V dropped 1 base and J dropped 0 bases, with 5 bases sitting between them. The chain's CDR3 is CASSQVLSTDTQYF. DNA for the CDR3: TGTGCCAGCAGCCAAGTGCTGAGCACAGATACGCAGTATTTT.

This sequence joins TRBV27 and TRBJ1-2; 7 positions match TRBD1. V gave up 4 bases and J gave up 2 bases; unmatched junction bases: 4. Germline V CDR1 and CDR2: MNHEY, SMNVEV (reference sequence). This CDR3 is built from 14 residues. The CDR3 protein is CASSSGGQNYGYTF. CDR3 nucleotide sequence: TGTGCCAGCAGTTCCGGGGGACAGAACTATGGCTACACCTTC.

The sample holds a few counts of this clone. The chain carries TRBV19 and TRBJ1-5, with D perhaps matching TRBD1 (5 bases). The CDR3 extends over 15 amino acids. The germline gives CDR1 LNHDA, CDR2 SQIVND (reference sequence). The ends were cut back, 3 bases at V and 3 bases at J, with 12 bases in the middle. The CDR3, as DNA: TGTGCCAGTAGTATGGTGGGGGTCCTCAATCAGCCCCAGCATTTT. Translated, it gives CASSMVGVLNQPQHF.

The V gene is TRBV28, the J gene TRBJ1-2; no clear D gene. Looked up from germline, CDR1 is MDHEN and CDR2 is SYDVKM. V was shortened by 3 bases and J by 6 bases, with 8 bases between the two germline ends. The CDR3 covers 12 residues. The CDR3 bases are TGTGCCAGCAGTTTCAAGGGAGATGGCTACACCTTC. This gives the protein CASSFKGDGYTF.

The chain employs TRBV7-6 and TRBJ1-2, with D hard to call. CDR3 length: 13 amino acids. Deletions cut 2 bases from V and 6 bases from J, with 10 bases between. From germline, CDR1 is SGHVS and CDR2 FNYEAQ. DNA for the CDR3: TGTGCCAGCAGCTTAAACCCATCAGATGGCTACACCTTC. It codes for CASSLNPSDGYTF.

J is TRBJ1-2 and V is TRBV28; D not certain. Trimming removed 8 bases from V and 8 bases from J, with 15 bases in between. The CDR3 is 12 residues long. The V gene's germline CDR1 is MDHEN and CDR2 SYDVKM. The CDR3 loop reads CASRELVGGYTF. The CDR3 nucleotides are TGTGCCAGCCGGGAATTGGTCGGCGGCTACACCTTC.

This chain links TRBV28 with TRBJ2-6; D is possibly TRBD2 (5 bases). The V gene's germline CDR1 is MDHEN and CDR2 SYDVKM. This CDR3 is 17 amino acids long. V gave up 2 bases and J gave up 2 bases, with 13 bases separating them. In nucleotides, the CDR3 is TGTGCCAGCAGTTTACCGTCTAGCCTCGCTGGGGCCAACGTCCTGACTTTC. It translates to CASSLPSSLAGANVLTF.

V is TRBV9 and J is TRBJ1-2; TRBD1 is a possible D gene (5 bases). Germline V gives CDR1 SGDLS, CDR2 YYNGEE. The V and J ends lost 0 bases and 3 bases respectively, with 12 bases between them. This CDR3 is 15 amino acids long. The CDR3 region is CASSVEGVGYYGYTF. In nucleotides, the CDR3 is TGTGCCAGCAGCGTAGAAGGGGTGGGGTACTATGGCTACACCTTC.

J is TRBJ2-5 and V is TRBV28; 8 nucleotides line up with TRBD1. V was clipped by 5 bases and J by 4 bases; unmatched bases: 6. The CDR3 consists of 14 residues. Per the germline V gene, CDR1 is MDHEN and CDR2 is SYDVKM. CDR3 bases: TGTGCCAGCAGTGGACAGGGTTTAGTAGAGACCCAGTACTTC. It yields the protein CASSGQGLVETQYF.

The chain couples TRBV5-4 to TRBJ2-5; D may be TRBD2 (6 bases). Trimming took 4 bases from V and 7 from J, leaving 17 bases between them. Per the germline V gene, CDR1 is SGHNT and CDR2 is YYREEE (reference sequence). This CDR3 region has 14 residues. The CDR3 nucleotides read TGTGCCAGCAGCCCGGGACTCCGTCCGGGGACCCAGTACTTC. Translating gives CASSPGLRPGTQYF.

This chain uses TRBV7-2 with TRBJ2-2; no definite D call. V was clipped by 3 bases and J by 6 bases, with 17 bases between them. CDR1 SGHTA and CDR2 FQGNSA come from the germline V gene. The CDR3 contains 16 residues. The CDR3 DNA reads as TGTGCCAGCAGCTTTTTAGGACCCTCTTCGGCCGGGGAGCTGTTTTTT. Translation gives CASSFLGPSSAGELFF.

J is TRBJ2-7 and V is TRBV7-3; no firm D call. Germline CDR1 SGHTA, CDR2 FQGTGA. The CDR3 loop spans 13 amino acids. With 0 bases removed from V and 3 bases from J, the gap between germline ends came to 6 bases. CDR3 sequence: CASSLTSGYEQYF. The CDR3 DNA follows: TGTGCCAGCAGCTTAACTTCCGGCTACGAGCAGTACTTC. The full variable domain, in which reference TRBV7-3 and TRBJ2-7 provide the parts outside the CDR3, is GAGVSQTPSNKVTEKGKYVELRCDPISGHTALYWYRQSLGQGPEFLIYFQGTGAADDSGLPNDRFFAVRPEGSVSTLKIQRTERGDSAVYLCASSLTSGYEQYFGPGTRLTVT.

CDR3 region: CASSWGGVNTEAFF. CDR3 coding DNA: TGTGCCAGCAGCTGGGGGGGGGTGAACACTGAAGCTTTCTTT. This sequence joins TRBV6-5 and TRBJ1-1, with D possibly TRBD1 on 5 matching bases. The germline V gene has CDR1 MNHEY and CDR2 SVGAGI. Trimming left V 6 bases short and J 0 bases short, with 11 bases between. The CDR3 length is 14 residues.

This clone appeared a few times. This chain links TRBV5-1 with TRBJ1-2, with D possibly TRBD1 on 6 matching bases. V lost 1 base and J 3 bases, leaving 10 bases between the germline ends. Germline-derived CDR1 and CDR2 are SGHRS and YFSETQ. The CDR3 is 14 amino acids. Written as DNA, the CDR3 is TGCGCCAGCAGCTTGCTAGGGGGGTACTATGGCTACACCTTC. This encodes CASSLLGGYYGYTF. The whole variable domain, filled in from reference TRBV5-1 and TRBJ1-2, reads KAGVTQTPRYLIKTRGQQVTLSCSPISGHRSVSWYQQTPGQGLQFLFEYFSETQRNKGNFPGRFSGRQFSNSRSEMNVSTLELGDSALYLCASSLLGGYYGYTFGSGTRLTVV.

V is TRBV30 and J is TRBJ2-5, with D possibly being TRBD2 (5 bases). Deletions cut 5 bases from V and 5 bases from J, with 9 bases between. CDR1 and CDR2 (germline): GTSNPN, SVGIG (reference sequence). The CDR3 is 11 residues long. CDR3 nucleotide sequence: TGTGCCTGGGGGCGCGGGGAGACCCAGTACTTC. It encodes CAWGRGETQYF.

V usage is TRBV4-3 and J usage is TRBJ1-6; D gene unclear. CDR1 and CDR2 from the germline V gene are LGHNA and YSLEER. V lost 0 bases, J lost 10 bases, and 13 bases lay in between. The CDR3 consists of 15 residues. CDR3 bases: TGCGCCAGCAGCCAAGATTGGAATGGACTCTCACCCCTCCACTTT. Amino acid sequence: CASSQDWNGLSPLHF.

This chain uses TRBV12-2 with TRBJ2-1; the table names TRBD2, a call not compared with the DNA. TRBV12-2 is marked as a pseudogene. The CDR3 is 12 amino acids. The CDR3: CASRPRLFIQFF. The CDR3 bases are TGTGCAAGTCGCCCAAGACTATTTATCCAGTTCTTC.

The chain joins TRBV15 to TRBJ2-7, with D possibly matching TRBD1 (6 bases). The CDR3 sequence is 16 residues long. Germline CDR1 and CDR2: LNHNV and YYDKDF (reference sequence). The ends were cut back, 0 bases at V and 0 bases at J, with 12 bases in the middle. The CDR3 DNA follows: TGTGCCACCAGCAGAGAAGGCAGGGGTTTCTCCTACGAGCAGTACTTC. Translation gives CATSREGRGFSYEQYF.

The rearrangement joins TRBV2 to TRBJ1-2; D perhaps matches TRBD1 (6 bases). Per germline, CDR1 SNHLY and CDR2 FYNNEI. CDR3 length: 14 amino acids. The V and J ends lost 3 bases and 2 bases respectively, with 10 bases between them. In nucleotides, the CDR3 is TGTGCCAGCAGTGACGGGACACGAAACTATGGCTACACCTTC. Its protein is CASSDGTRNYGYTF.

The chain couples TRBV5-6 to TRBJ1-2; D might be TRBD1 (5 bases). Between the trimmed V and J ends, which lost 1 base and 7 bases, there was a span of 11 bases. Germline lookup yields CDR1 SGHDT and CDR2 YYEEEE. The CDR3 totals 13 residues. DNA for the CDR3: TGTGCCAGCAGCTTGCTGGGGGACCCTGGCTACACCTTC. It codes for CASSLLGDPGYTF.

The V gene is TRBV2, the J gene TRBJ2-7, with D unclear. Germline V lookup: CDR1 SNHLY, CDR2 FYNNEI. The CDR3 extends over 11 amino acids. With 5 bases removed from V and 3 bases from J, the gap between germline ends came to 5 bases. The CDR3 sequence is CASSYNYEQYF. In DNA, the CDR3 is TGTGCCAGCAGTTACAACTACGAGCAGTACTTC.

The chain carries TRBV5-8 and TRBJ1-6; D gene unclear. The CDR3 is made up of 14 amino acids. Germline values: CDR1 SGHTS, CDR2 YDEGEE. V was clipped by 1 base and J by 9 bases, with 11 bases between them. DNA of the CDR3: TGTGCCAGCAGCTTGTATGTTTCTGGTTCACCCCTCCACTTT. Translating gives CASSLYVSGSPLHF.